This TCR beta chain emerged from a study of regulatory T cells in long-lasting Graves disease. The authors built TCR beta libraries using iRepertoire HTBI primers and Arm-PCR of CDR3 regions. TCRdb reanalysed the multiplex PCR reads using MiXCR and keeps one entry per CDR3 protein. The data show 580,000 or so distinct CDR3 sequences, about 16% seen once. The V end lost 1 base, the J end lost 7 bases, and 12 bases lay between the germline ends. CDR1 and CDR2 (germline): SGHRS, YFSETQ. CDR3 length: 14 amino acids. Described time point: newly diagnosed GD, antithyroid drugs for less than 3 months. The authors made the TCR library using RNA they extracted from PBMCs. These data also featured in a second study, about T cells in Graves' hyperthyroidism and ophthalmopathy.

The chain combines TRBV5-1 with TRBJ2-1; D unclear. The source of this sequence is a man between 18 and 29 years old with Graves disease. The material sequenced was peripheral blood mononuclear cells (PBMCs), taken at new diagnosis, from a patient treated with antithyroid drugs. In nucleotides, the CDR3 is TGCGCCAGCAGCTTGATGGGTCTCGGGAATGAGCAGTTCTTC. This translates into CASSLMGLGNEQFF. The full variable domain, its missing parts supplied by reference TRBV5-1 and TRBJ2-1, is KAGVTQTPRYLIKTRGQQVTLSCSPISGHRSVSWYQQTPGQGLQFLFEYFSETQRNKGNFPGRFSGRQFSNSRSEMNVSTLELGDSALYLCASSLMGLGNEQFFGPGTRLTVL.